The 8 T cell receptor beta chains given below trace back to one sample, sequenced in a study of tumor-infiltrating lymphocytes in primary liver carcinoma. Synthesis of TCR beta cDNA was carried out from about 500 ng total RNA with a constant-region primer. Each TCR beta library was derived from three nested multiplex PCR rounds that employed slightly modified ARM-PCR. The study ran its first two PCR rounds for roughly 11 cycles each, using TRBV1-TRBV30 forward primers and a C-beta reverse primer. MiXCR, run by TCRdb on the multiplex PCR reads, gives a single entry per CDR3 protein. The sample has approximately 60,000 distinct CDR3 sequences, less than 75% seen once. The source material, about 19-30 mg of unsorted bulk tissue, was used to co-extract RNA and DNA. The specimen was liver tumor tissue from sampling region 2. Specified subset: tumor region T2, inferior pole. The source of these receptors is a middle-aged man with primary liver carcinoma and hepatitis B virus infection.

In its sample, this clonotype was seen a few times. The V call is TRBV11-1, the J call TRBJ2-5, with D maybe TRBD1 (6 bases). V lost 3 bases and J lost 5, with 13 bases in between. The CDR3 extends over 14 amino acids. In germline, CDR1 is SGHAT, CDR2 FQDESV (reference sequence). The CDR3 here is CASSFWDTGETQYF. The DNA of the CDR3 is TGTGCCAGCAGCTTTTGGGACACTGGGGAGACCCAGTACTTC.

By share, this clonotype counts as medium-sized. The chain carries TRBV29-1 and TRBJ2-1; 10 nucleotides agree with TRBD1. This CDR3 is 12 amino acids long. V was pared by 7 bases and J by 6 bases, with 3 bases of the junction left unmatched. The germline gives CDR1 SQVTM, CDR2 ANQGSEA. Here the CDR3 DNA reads TGCAGCGCCCGGACAGGGGGCAATGAGCAGTTCTTC. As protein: CSARTGGNEQFF.

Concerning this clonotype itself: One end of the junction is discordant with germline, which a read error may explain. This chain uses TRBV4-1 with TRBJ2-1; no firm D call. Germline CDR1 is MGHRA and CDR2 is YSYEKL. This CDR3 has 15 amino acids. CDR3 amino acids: CDSSPLGNNNNEQFF. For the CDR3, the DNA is TGCGACAGCAGCCCGCTTGGTAATAACAACAATGAGCAGTTCTTC.

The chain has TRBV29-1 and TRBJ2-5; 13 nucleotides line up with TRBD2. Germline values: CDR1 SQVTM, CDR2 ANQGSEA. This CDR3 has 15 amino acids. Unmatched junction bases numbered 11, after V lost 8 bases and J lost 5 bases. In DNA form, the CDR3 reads TGCAGCATTCGGACTAGCGGGAGTTGGGCGGAGACCCAGTACTTC. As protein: CSIRTSGSWAETQYF.

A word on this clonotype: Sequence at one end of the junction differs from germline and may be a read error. This CDR3 reads CASSYLRGLARNEHFF. The CDR3 bases are TGTGCCAGCAGTTACTTGAGGGGACTAGCGAGAAATGAGCACTTCTTC. V and J are TRBV6-6 and TRBJ2-1; 10 bases align to TRBD2. The CDR3 runs 16 residues. Germline CDR1 is MNHNY and CDR2 is SVGAGI (reference sequence).

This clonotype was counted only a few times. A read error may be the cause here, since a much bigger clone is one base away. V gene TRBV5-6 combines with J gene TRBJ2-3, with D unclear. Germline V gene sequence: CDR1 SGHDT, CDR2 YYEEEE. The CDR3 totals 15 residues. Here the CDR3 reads CVSSLGSVSTDTQYF. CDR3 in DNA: TGTGTCAGCAGCTTGGGGTCTGTGAGCACAGATACGCAGTATTTT.

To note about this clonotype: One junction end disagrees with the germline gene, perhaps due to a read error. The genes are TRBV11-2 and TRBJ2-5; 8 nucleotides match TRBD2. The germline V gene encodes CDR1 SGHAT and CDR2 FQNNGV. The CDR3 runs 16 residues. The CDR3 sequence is CANSKTPGGGKEVQYF. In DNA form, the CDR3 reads TGTGCCAACAGCAAAACTCCTGGCGGGGGGAAAGAGGTCCAGTACTTC.

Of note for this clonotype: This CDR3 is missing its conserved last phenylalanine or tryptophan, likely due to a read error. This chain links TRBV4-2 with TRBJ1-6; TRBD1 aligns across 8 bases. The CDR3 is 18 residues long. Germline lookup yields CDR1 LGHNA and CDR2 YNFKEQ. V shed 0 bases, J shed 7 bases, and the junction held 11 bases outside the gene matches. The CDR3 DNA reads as TGTGCCAGCAGCCAAGATACTTGGGGGACAGGAGTCAATTCACCCCTCCACATT. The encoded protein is CASSQDTWGTGVNSPLHI.